This is a list of T cell receptor beta chains from one sample in a study of control samples from healthy donors and cancer patients. Produced via immunoSEQ multiplex PCR; TCRdb's table is partial and in-frame only. Of about 180,000 clones listed, almost 90% are singletons. Sequencing was performed on blood. All receptors come from a woman between 45 and 60 years old in good health. The CDR3 runs from the conserved cysteine through the conserved F or W.

j_call v_call cdr3_aa
TRBJ2-5 TRBV19 CASSRGGRAGRETQYF
TRBJ1-1 TRBV7-3 CASSLKSYKLAQIMNTEAFF
TRBJ1-1 TRBV10-1 CASSRQGTNTEAFF
TRBJ1-1 TRBV6-5 CASTRQGVNTEAFF
TRBJ2-3 TRBV6-1 CASSDLPGQEPDTQYF
TRBJ1-6 TRBV2 CASSERGRGISPLHF
TRBJ1-2 TRBV15 CATKPGGLLTTGSNGYTF
TRBJ1-2 TRBV28 CASRLGQGGGYTF
TRBJ2-3 TRBV7-3 CASSSRETGTDTQYF
TRBJ1-2 TRBV5-4 CASSNAGYGYTF
TRBJ1-1 TRBV12-3/TRBV12-4 CASAWAGVTEAFF
TRBJ2-7 TRBV28 CATLLRGSYEQYF
TRBJ2-1 TRBV6-4 CASSDSIQGSGPINEQFF
TRBJ2-5 TRBV9 CASSVLPQGLGTKIETQYF
TRBJ1-1 TRBV4-3 CASSHVGRNTEAFF
TRBJ2-1 TRBV5-4 CASSLGASVYNEQFF
TRBJ1-2 TRBV6-5 CASKLAGYGYTF
TRBJ2-7 TRBV19 CASSYISGSPTEQYF
TRBJ2-3 TRBV5-1 CASSPRVADTQYF
TRBJ1-1 TRBV28 CASSSTGGAGAFF
TRBJ1-2 TRBV30 CAWSSRVGLNYGYTF
TRBJ1-5 TRBV5-1 CASSLGGTGQPQHF
TRBJ2-3 TRBV3-1/TRBV3-2 CASSRGGTSGTDTQYF
TRBJ2-7 TRBV19 CASSIGTYAYEQYF
TRBJ1-2 TRBV10-3 CAISSGSYGYTF
TRBJ1-1 TRBV7-2 CASSLGIRVNTEAFF
TRBJ2-7 TRBV6-6 CASSKNDVERTEQYF
TRBJ1-2 TRBV15 CATSRDRKSGYTF
TRBJ2-7 TRBV29-1 CSVDSGTYEQYF
TRBJ1-2 TRBV30 CASRGATINYGYTF
TRBJ2-7 TRBV11-3 CASSWRTSSYEQYF